The 23 T cell receptor beta chains reported below all come from one sample, sequenced in a study of tumor-infiltrating lymphocytes in localized non-small cell lung cancer. Measured with immunoSEQ multiplex PCR; TCRdb has only the in-frame clones, and not every one. The sample has under 25,000 clones, just under 70% seen once; the top ten hold roughly 14%. Sequenced material: lung tumor tissue. Every receptor here comes from a human donor with non-small cell lung cancer.

This chain uses TRBV6-5 with TRBJ1-4; D gene ambiguous. Germline V lookup: CDR1 MNHEY, CDR2 SVGAGI. The CDR3 is 15 amino acids. Trimming removed 4 bases from V and 3 bases from J, with 12 bases in between. The CDR3 sequence is CASSWSGGANEKLFF. The DNA for the CDR3 is TGTGCCAGCAGTTGGTCAGGAGGCGCTAATGAAAAACTGTTTTTT.

The chain has TRBV13 and TRBJ2-3; D ambiguous. The germline V gene encodes CDR1 PRHDT and CDR2 FYEKMQ (reference sequence). V lost 2 bases and J 5 bases, leaving 5 bases between the germline ends. This CDR3 comprises 12 residues. The CDR3, as DNA: TGTGCCAGCAGCTTACGGCTAGATACGCAGTATTTT. This gives the protein CASSLRLDTQYF.

The chain combines TRBV9 with TRBJ2-7; D may be TRBD1 or TRBD2 (7 bases each). This CDR3 is built from 15 residues. V lost 4 bases to trimming and J lost 2 bases, with 16 bases between them. Germline lookup yields CDR1 SGDLS and CDR2 YYNGEE. Here the CDR3 DNA reads TGTGCCAGCAGCCCAGGGGGGGCCCTAACCTACGAGCAGTACTTC. Amino acids: CASSPGGALTYEQYF.

This clone turned up a few times. The chain couples TRBV9 to TRBJ1-1, with D perhaps matching TRBD1 (6 bases). Germline lookup yields CDR1 SGDLS and CDR2 YYNGEE. The CDR3 runs 15 residues. Trimming stripped 0 bases from V and 2 bases from J, with 11 bases between. CDR3 DNA sequence: TGTGCCAGCAGCGTAGAGGGGGGGAGCAACACTGAAGCTTTCTTT. Translation: CASSVEGGSNTEAFF.

This chain uses TRBV27 with TRBJ1-5; 10 positions match TRBD1. CDR1 MNHEY and CDR2 SMNVEV come from the germline V gene (reference sequence). This CDR3 contains 15 residues. With V trimmed by 6 bases and J by 3 bases, 5 bases remained unmatched. CDR3 residues: CASRPGQGVNQPQHF. The CDR3 nucleotides are TGTGCCAGCAGACCTGGACAGGGGGTCAATCAGCCCCAGCATTTT.

The chain uses TRBV29-1 and TRBJ1-1, with 8 positions matching TRBD1. The CDR3 consists of 13 residues. Germline CDR1 SQVTM, CDR2 ANQGSEA. The ends lost 5 bases at V and 2 bases at J; junction bases unmatched: 4. The DNA of the CDR3 is TGCAGCGTTCGGACAGGGTATAACACTGAAGCTTTCTTT. Its translation is CSVRTGYNTEAFF.

This chain connects TRBV10-3 to TRBJ2-1; a weak D match, TRBD2 (6 bases). The CDR3 totals 14 residues. CDR1 is ENHRY, CDR2 SYGVKD, per germline. Trimming stripped 9 bases from V and 8 bases from J, with 20 bases between. The CDR3 region is CAISTRGLMDEQFF. DNA of the CDR3: TGTGCCATTTCGACTAGAGGGTTGATGGATGAGCAGTTCTTC.

This clone appeared a single time. The CDR3 coding sequence is TGTGCCAGCAGCTTAACAGGGCCTCAAGGAACCCAGTACTTC. Its translation: CASSLTGPQGTQYF. This chain connects TRBV11-1 to TRBJ2-5, with D perhaps TRBD1 (6 bases). Germline lookup yields CDR1 SGHAT and CDR2 FQDESV (reference sequence). V was shortened by 2 bases and J by 8 bases, with 15 bases between the two germline ends. The CDR3 is made up of 14 amino acids.

This chain links TRBV7-9 with TRBJ2-5; D possibly corresponds to TRBD2 (6 bases). The CDR3 has 14 residues. V dropped 5 bases and J dropped 5 bases, with 15 bases sitting between them. The germline V gene has CDR1 SEHNR and CDR2 FQNEAQ (reference sequence). The CDR3 DNA is TGTGCCAGCAGCACCATAGCGGCCAGGGAGACCCAGTACTTC. This translates into CASSTIAARETQYF.

The V gene is TRBV2, the J gene TRBJ1-4, with no clear D. This CDR3 comprises 15 residues. Germline-derived CDR1 and CDR2 are SNHLY and FYNNEI. Trimming pared 3 bases from V and 4 bases from J, leaving 12 bases between. In nucleotides, the CDR3 is TGTGCCAGCAGTGACTCCCAGGCTATTAATGAAAAACTGTTTTTT. Its translation is CASSDSQAINEKLFF.

V and J are TRBV9 and TRBJ2-3; D is possibly TRBD2 (6 bases). Trimming took off 1 base at V and 5 bases at J, with 17 bases between the two ends. The CDR3 covers 16 residues. CDR1 and CDR2 from the germline V gene are SGDLS and YYNGEE. CDR3 DNA sequence: TGTGCCAGCAGCGTATCCCAACGGGAGCATGGAGATACGCAGTATTTT. The encoded protein is CASSVSQREHGDTQYF.

DNA of the CDR3: TGTGCCAGCAGTGTCCTTCGTTCCCTCGTGCTGAACCGAGGGAACACCGGGGAGCTGTTTTTT. Encoded protein: CASSVLRSLVLNRGNTGELFF. The V call is TRBV27, the J call TRBJ2-2; D is undetermined. CDR1 MNHEY and CDR2 SMNVEV come from the germline V gene (reference sequence). Trimming removed 5 bases at V and 1 base at J, with 29 bases between. CDR3 length equals 21 residues.

This clone has just a few counts. The DNA of the CDR3 is TGTGCCAGCAGCCCTGGACAGGGGTTCAACATTCAGTACTTC. This translates into CASSPGQGFNIQYF. J is TRBJ2-4 and V is TRBV7-2, with 9 bases aligning to TRBD1. The germline CDR1 and CDR2 sequences are SGHTA and FQGNSA. J gave up 7 bases and V 5 bases, and 6 bases lay outside the gene matches. The CDR3 runs to 14 residues.

Only a few counts were recorded for this clone. The chain is built from TRBV27 and TRBJ1-5; the D gene is possibly TRBD1 (5 bases). Trimming took 3 bases from V and 4 from J, leaving 7 bases between them. This CDR3 has 13 residues. Germline CDR1 is MNHEY and CDR2 is SMNVEV (reference sequence). The CDR3 is CASSFAGNQPQHF. CDR3 nucleotides: TGTGCCAGCAGTTTTGCAGGGAATCAGCCCCAGCATTTT.

The V gene is TRBV30, the J gene TRBJ1-1, with 8 bases fitting TRBD1. The V gene end was trimmed by 3 bases and the J gene end by 4 bases; junction bases not matched to a gene: 10. CDR3 length: 15 residues. Germline CDR1 is GTSNPN and CDR2 is SVGIG (reference sequence). In DNA, the CDR3 is TGTGCCTGGAGATATCCAGGGGGCTGGAGCACTGAAGCTTTCTTT. Its protein product is CAWRYPGGWSTEAFF. The full variable domain, with the rest looked up from reference TRBV30 and TRBJ1-1, is SQTIHQWPATLVQPVGSPLSLECTVEGTSNPNLYWYRQAAGRGLQLLFYSVGIGQISSEVPQNLSASRPQDRQFILSSKKLLLSDSGFYLCAWRYPGGWSTEAFFGQGTRLTVV.

The chain has TRBV7-8 and TRBJ1-4; 11 nucleotides match TRBD1. Per germline, CDR1 SGHVS and CDR2 FQNEAQ. V lost 5 bases to trimming and J lost 5 bases; unmatched junction nucleotides: 4. CDR3 length: 15 residues. Written as DNA, the CDR3 is TGTGCCAGCAGCCCCCGGACAGGGGGCAATGAAAAACTGTTTTTT. Protein product: CASSPRTGGNEKLFF.

This clone is judged medium-sized. CDR3: CASNIIGGYRYF. DNA of the CDR3: TGCGCCAGCAACATTATAGGGGGGTATCGGTACTTC. This chain links TRBV23-1 with TRBJ2-5; either TRBD1 or TRBD2 may supply D (6 bases each). Being an ORF, TRBV23-1 has a function that is uncertain. The CDR3 covers 12 residues. Trimming shortened V by 7 bases and J by 13 bases, and 19 bases separated the two germline ends.

The gene calls are TRBV30 and TRBJ1-2; D gene ambiguous. The CDR3 loop spans 13 amino acids. CDR1 is GTSNPN and CDR2 is SVGIG in the germline V gene (reference sequence). The V end was cut by 0 bases, the J end by 6 bases, with 11 bases between. CDR3 coding DNA: TGTGCCTGGAGTGTATACGCTAGGGATGGCTACACCTTC. As protein: CAWSVYARDGYTF.

The chain employs TRBV18 and TRBJ2-2, with unresolved D. There are 15 residues in the CDR3. Per the germline V gene, CDR1 is KGHSH and CDR2 is LQKENI. Trimming took off 0 bases at V and 1 base at J, with 6 bases between the two ends. The CDR3 DNA follows: TGTGCCAGCTCACCACCGAGGAGGAACACCGGGGAGCTGTTTTTT. Its protein product is CASSPPRRNTGELFF.

The chain carries TRBV11-2 and TRBJ2-3; 8 bases agree with TRBD1. Germline trimming cut 5 bases from V and 9 bases from J; bases unmatched to any gene: 13. Per germline, CDR1 SGHAT and CDR2 FQNNGV. The CDR3 is made up of 15 amino acids. The DNA for the CDR3 is TGTGCCAGCAGCCTGACTTCCGGGACAGGACGGACGCAGTATTTT. Translating gives CASSLTSGTGRTQYF. Variable domain in full (rest from reference TRBV11-2 and TRBJ2-3): EAGVAQSPRYKIIEKRQSVAFWCNPISGHATLYWYQQILGQGPKLLIQFQNNGVVDDSQLPKDRFSAERLKGVDSTLKIQPAKLEDSAVYLCASSLTSGTGRTQYFGPGTRLTVL.

The V gene is TRBV23-1, the J gene TRBJ2-1; D may match TRBD1 or TRBD2 (6 bases each). TRBV23-1 is marked as an open reading frame, function uncertain. Trimming shortened V by 0 bases and J by 9 bases, and 12 bases separated the two germline ends. The CDR3 runs 14 residues. The CDR3 bases are TGCGCCAGCAGTCAATCGGGGGGCAGGGGTGAGCAGTTCTTC. It is translated as CASSQSGGRGEQFF.

The chain couples TRBV27 to TRBJ1-2; D gene ambiguous. The CDR3 contains 12 residues. Germline assignment: CDR1 MNHEY and CDR2 SMNVEV (reference sequence). Trimming removed 5 bases from V and 3 bases from J, with 7 bases in between. CDR3 region: CASSPGDYGYTF. CDR3 coding DNA: TGTGCCAGCAGTCCCGGGGACTATGGCTACACCTTC.

The V and J genes are TRBV27 and TRBJ1-1; TRBD1 aligns across 8 bases. The V gene end was trimmed by 1 base and the J gene end by 2 bases; junction bases not matched to a gene: 3. Germline V lookup: CDR1 MNHEY, CDR2 SMNVEV (reference sequence). CDR3 length: 15 amino acids. The CDR3 sequence: CASSLLAGGNTEAFF. The CDR3 DNA is TGTGCCAGCAGTTTATTGGCAGGGGGCAACACTGAAGCTTTCTTT.